A single sample gave rise to the 5 T cell receptor beta chains below, sequenced in a study of OX40 agonist ivuxolimab in advanced cancers. Using immunoSEQ multiplex PCR, the repertoire was profiled, and TCRdb retains in-frame clones only, with some absent. The sample includes about 50,000 clones, about four fifths of them seen just once. Sequenced material: CD4+ or CD8+ T cells sorted from blood, taken in a trial of the OX40 agonist ivuxolimab. The receptor set was obtained from an adult with an advanced solid tumor such as melanoma, head and neck, liver or kidney cancer.

The genes are TRBV10-3 and TRBJ1-2, with 9 bases aligning to TRBD1. CDR1 is ENHRY and CDR2 is SYGVKD in the germline V gene. V shed 10 bases and J 6 bases; nucleotides not matched to a gene: 15. The CDR3 loop spans 15 amino acids. CDR3 residues: CATNSLTGTGHGYTF. The CDR3 bases are TGTGCCACCAATTCTCTCACCGGGACAGGGCATGGCTACACCTTC.

The CDR3 region is CASSPTSRKGTGELFF. The CDR3 DNA follows: TGTGCCAGCAGCCCGACTAGTCGAAAAGGGACCGGGGAGCTGTTTTTT. The chain employs TRBV7-6 and TRBJ2-2, with a possible D match to TRBD2 (6 bases). V dropped 5 bases and J dropped 5 bases, with 18 bases sitting between them. The CDR3 is made up of 16 amino acids. Germline CDR1 reads SGHVS; CDR2 reads FNYEAQ.

Note on this clone: Different DNA sequences within this sample yield the same CDR3. The chain is built from TRBV28 and TRBJ2-7, with 9 bases identical to TRBD2. V dropped 6 bases and J dropped 4; count of bases not matched to a gene: 10. Germline lookup yields CDR1 MDHEN and CDR2 SYDVKM. The CDR3 covers 15 residues. CDR3 in amino acids: CASRSPGLAGYEQYF. CDR3 DNA sequence: TGTGCCAGCAGATCTCCGGGACTAGCAGGTTACGAGCAGTACTTC.

The genes are TRBV28 and TRBJ1-2; a weak D match, TRBD1 (6 bases). Germline CDR1 reads MDHEN; CDR2 reads SYDVKM. V was pared by 2 bases and J by 3 bases, with 13 bases between. The CDR3 runs to 15 residues. The CDR3 sequence: CASSLTGQLYYGYTF. The CDR3 nucleotides are TGTGCCAGCAGTTTAACAGGACAGCTCTACTATGGCTACACCTTC.

A remark on this clone: Additional DNA sequences in this sample encode the identical CDR3. The chain recombines TRBV5-1 with TRBJ1-1; 11 bases align to TRBD1. V lost 5 bases, J lost 4 bases, and 4 bases stayed unmatched. Germline V CDR1 and CDR2: SGHRS, YFSETQ. This CDR3 has 14 amino acids. CDR3 nucleotides: TGCGCCAGCAGTACCGGGACAGGGGGCACTGAAGCTTTCTTT. Amino acid sequence: CASSTGTGGTEAFF.